The 31 T cell receptor beta chains in this list originate from one sample, sequenced in a study of radiotherapy plus CTLA-4 blockade in lung cancer. This table comes from immunoSEQ multiplex PCR, and its TCRdb copy is limited to in-frame clones, with some not included. The sample lists about 68,000 clones, roughly 85% occurring once. Sequencing was performed on peripheral blood, taken from a patient treated with radiotherapy plus ipilimumab. The receptor set was obtained from a human donor with non-small cell lung cancer who had a complete response to radiotherapy plus ipilimumab.

The chain couples TRBV4-3 to TRBJ2-3; no clear D gene. Between the trimmed V and J ends, which lost 0 bases and 1 base, there was a span of 8 bases. In germline, CDR1 is LGHNA, CDR2 YSLEER. The CDR3 loop spans 15 amino acids. The CDR3 loop reads CASSQDPTGTDTQYF. Written as DNA, the CDR3 is TGCGCCAGCAGCCAAGACCCCACCGGCACAGATACGCAGTATTTT.

The chain employs TRBV14 and TRBJ1-1; 7 bases line up with TRBD1. Germline V gene lookup returns CDR1 SGHDN and CDR2 FVKESK. Trimming cost V 4 bases and J 6 bases; bases outside gene matches: 5. The CDR3 runs to 13 residues. The CDR3 nucleotides are TGTGCCAGCAGCCCCCTCCAGGGGGCTGAAGCTTTCTTT. As protein: CASSPLQGAEAFF.

The chain recombines TRBV29-1 with TRBJ1-2; D gene ambiguous. The V gene lost 5 bases and the J gene lost 2 bases, with 15 bases spanning the gap. The CDR3 length is 14 residues. Germline CDR1 is SQVTM and CDR2 is ANQGSEA. The CDR3 reads CSVTLTRGNYGYTF. CDR3 sequence (DNA): TGCAGCGTTACGTTAACCCGGGGAAACTATGGCTACACCTTC.

V is TRBV10-3 and J is TRBJ1-1; D may be TRBD1 (5 bases). V was pared by 6 bases and J by 3 bases, with 11 bases between. CDR1 ENHRY and CDR2 SYGVKD come from the germline V gene. This CDR3 region has 13 residues. CDR3 in DNA: TGTGCCATCAGAACCAGGGTGGACACTGAAGCTTTCTTT. Translating gives CAIRTRVDTEAFF.

This clone was counted once. V gene TRBV28 combines with J gene TRBJ1-5; D is undetermined. Per the germline V gene, CDR1 is MDHEN and CDR2 is SYDVKM. The CDR3 is 12 residues long. V was cut by 5 bases and J by 5 bases, with 7 bases left in between. The CDR3 DNA is TGTGCCAGCAGTCGCAGATATCAGCCCCAGCATTTT. Its translation: CASSRRYQPQHF.

The chain links TRBV5-1 to TRBJ2-1, with TRBD1 as a possible D gene (6 bases). From germline, CDR1 is SGHRS and CDR2 YFSETQ. V dropped 0 bases and J dropped 1 base, with 8 bases sitting between them. The CDR3 spans 15 residues. The CDR3 region has the DNA TGCGCCAGCAGCTTGGAGACAGGTTCCTACAATGAGCAGTTCTTC. Encoded protein: CASSLETGSYNEQFF.

The chain employs TRBV10-3 and TRBJ2-2, with TRBD1 matching over 7 bases. V shed 7 bases and J 3 bases; nucleotides not matched to a gene: 5. The CDR3 has 14 residues. Germline CDR1 ENHRY, CDR2 SYGVKD. The CDR3 nucleotides are TGTGCCATCAAAGGGGACAGTGACACCGGGGAGCTGTTTTTT. This gives the protein CAIKGDSDTGELFF.

This sequence joins TRBV10-3 and TRBJ2-5; no reliable D call. Germline-derived CDR1 and CDR2 are ENHRY and SYGVKD. The CDR3 has 12 amino acids. V lost 5 bases and J lost 9, with 13 bases in between. CDR3 DNA sequence: TGTGCCATCAGTACTTTACAAGGAGCCCAGTACTTC. Translated: CAISTLQGAQYF.

J is TRBJ2-7 and V is TRBV7-9; D gene unclear. Trimming shortened V by 1 base and J by 4 bases, and 14 bases separated the two germline ends. The germline gives CDR1 SEHNR, CDR2 FQNEAQ (reference sequence). The CDR3 spans 15 residues. Here the CDR3 reads CASSLGDDSLYEQYF. CDR3 bases: TGTGCCAGCAGCTTAGGTGACGATAGCTTGTACGAGCAGTACTTC.

V and J are TRBV2 and TRBJ2-5; TRBD2 matches at 13 bases. This CDR3 is built from 15 residues. Trimming removed 6 bases from V and 5 bases from J; junction bases left unmatched: 6. Per the germline V gene, CDR1 is SNHLY and CDR2 is FYNNEI. CDR3 region: CASRGLAGVVETQYF. The CDR3 nucleotides read TGTGCCAGCAGAGGACTAGCGGGAGTTGTGGAGACCCAGTACTTC.

This clone was recorded a few times. The chain carries TRBV18 and TRBJ1-3, with D unclear. In germline, CDR1 is KGHSH, CDR2 LQKENI. The CDR3 is made up of 16 amino acids. Trimming removed 2 bases from V and 4 bases from J, with 15 bases in between. Here the CDR3 DNA reads TGTGCCAGCTCACCAGAAATCCCTAGAGGGGGAAACACCATATATTTT. It translates to CASSPEIPRGGNTIYF.

V and J are TRBV7-2 and TRBJ1-1; a weak D match, TRBD1 (5 bases). Trimming took 10 bases from V and 0 from J, leaving 12 bases between them. The CDR3 has 13 amino acids. CDR1 SGHTA and CDR2 FQGNSA come from the germline V gene. CDR3 amino acids: CATQEGMNTEAFF. The DNA for the CDR3 is TGTGCCACCCAGGAGGGGATGAACACTGAAGCTTTCTTT.

The chain combines TRBV5-6 with TRBJ1-5, with D possibly being TRBD1 (5 bases). CDR1 and CDR2 (germline): SGHDT, YYEEEE. The CDR3 has 16 residues. V lost 7 bases and J 9 bases, leaving 26 bases between the germline ends. CDR3 bases: TGTGCCAGCTCCCTGGGATGGGGTACAGGCCAAGGGCCCCAGCATTTT. Translated: CASSLGWGTGQGPQHF.

The rearrangement joins TRBV5-1 to TRBJ2-5; 10 bases match TRBD1. Germline lookup yields CDR1 SGHRS and CDR2 YFSETQ. The CDR3 extends over 14 amino acids. V shed 4 bases and J 10 bases; nucleotides not matched to a gene: 10. CDR3 coding DNA: TGCGCCAGCAGCAGACAGGGGGCCCAGGTGGTCCAGTACTTC. Its translation: CASSRQGAQVVQYF.

In DNA form, the CDR3 reads TGTGCCAGCAGTGAACAGGGTGTGGATGGCTACACCTTC. Amino acids: CASSEQGVDGYTF. V and J are TRBV6-1 and TRBJ1-2, with D possibly matching TRBD1 (5 bases). This CDR3 region has 13 residues. The V end was cut by 2 bases, the J end by 6 bases, with 10 bases between. In germline, CDR1 is MNHNS, CDR2 SASEGT.

This chain joins TRBV7-2 and TRBJ2-4; D may correspond to TRBD1 or TRBD2 (5 bases each). Germline CDR1 reads SGHTA; CDR2 reads FQGNSA. Trimming took 1 base from V and 7 from J, leaving 11 bases between them. This CDR3 comprises 14 residues. The CDR3 region is CASSLVQAGNIQYF. The CDR3 DNA reads TGTGCCAGCAGCTTAGTACAGGCGGGCAACATTCAGTACTTC.

The rearrangement uses TRBV11-2 and TRBJ1-1, with D perhaps matching TRBD1 (6 bases). The CDR3 loop spans 13 amino acids. The germline V and J ends were trimmed by 3 bases and 4 bases, with 9 bases remaining between them. The germline CDR1 and CDR2 sequences are SGHAT and FQNNGV. CDR3 sequence reads: CASSLPGVTEAFF. The CDR3 DNA reads as TGTGCCAGCAGCTTGCCAGGGGTCACTGAAGCTTTCTTT.

Worth noting for this clone: The germline gene is not matched at one end of the junction; a read error may be the cause. This chain uses TRBV7-7 with TRBJ2-7, with D possibly matching TRBD2 (5 bases). Looked up from germline, CDR1 is SSHAT and CDR2 is FNYEAQ (reference sequence). The CDR3 contains 14 residues. The CDR3 nucleotides are TGTGCTAGCAGCTCCGGGGTAGGCTCCTACGAGCAGTACTTC. Protein product: CASSSGVGSYEQYF. The whole variable domain, remainder taken from reference TRBV7-7 and TRBJ2-7, is GAGVSQSPRYKVTKRGQDVTLRCDPISSHATLYWYQQALGQGPEFLTYFNYEAQPDKSGLPSDRFSAERPEGSISTLTIQRTEQRDSAMYRCASSSGVGSYEQYFGPGTRLTVT.

This chain uses TRBV6-9 with TRBJ1-2; a possible D gene is TRBD1 (6 bases). Germline V gives CDR1 MNHGY, CDR2 SVAAGI. V gave up 3 bases and J gave up 8 bases, with 13 bases separating them. This CDR3 spans 13 amino acids. DNA for the CDR3: TGTGCCAGCAGTTACTCGTACAGGGACGGCTACACCTTC. The encoded protein is CASSYSYRDGYTF.

The chain carries TRBV28 and TRBJ2-7; possible D gene TRBD1, 5 bases. Germline assignment: CDR1 MDHEN and CDR2 SYDVKM. V lost 4 bases to trimming and J lost 3 bases, with 19 bases between them. The CDR3 covers 16 residues. The CDR3 sequence: CASSYNEADKHYEQYV. The CDR3 bases are TGTGCCAGCAGTTACAATGAGGCGGACAAACACTACGAGCAGTACGTC.

The V and J genes are TRBV5-4 and TRBJ1-1; TRBD1 aligns across 10 bases. Germline V gene lookup returns CDR1 SGHNT and CDR2 YYREEE (reference sequence). This CDR3 contains 15 residues. V shed 4 bases, J shed 4 bases, and the junction held 7 bases outside the gene matches. CDR3 region: CASSPRQGAGTEAFF. The CDR3, as DNA: TGTGCCAGCAGCCCAAGACAGGGGGCTGGCACTGAAGCTTTCTTT.

For the CDR3, the DNA is TGTGCCAGCAGATCAACCGCGGGACAGGGGGCCAGCTCCTACGAGCAGTACTTC. Translating gives CASRSTAGQGASSYEQYF. The rearrangement joins TRBV5-6 to TRBJ2-7; 12 bases are a match to TRBD1. V lost 5 bases and J lost 0; bases outside the gene matches: 12. The germline V gene encodes CDR1 SGHDT and CDR2 YYEEEE. CDR3 length: 18 residues.

This clone was detected only a few times. The rearrangement joins TRBV6-1 to TRBJ1-1; 10 bases fit TRBD1. The length of the CDR3 is 14 residues. The V segment lost 8 bases and the J segment 2 bases; nucleotides outside the gene matches: 5. The V gene's germline CDR1 is MNHNS and CDR2 SASEGT. The CDR3 region is CASEPTGGNTEAFF. CDR3 in DNA: TGTGCCAGCGAACCGACAGGGGGCAACACTGAAGCTTTCTTT.

This clone occurred a few times. The chain couples TRBV28 to TRBJ2-5; TRBD2 matches at 8 bases. Germline V gene lookup returns CDR1 MDHEN and CDR2 SYDVKM. V shed 2 bases and J 5 bases; nucleotides not matched to a gene: 7. This CDR3 is built from 15 residues. The CDR3 nucleotides are TGTGCCAGCAGTTTAATCCCCAGCGGGAGTGAGACCCAGTACTTC. Protein product: CASSLIPSGSETQYF.

The chain joins TRBV4-1 to TRBJ2-7; possible D gene TRBD1, 5 bases. Trimming pared 1 base from V and 2 bases from J, leaving 12 bases between. This CDR3 is 15 amino acids long. Per the germline V gene, CDR1 is MGHRA and CDR2 is YSYEKL. The CDR3 bases are TGCGCCAGCAGCCAAGGTTCGGCAGGGACCTACGAGCAGTACTTC. Protein product: CASSQGSAGTYEQYF.

The rearrangement links TRBV2 to TRBJ2-1, with TRBD2 matching over 8 bases. J lost 4 bases, V lost 3 bases, and 5 bases had no gene match. Germline V gives CDR1 SNHLY, CDR2 FYNNEI. The CDR3 spans 15 residues. This chain's CDR3 is CASSDSGGPYNEQFF. CDR3 in DNA: TGTGCCAGCAGTGATTCGGGGGGGCCTTACAATGAGCAGTTCTTC.

The chain employs TRBV4-1 and TRBJ2-1; 9 bases map to TRBD1. The CDR3 consists of 17 residues. Germline trimming cut 2 bases from V and 7 bases from J; bases unmatched to any gene: 12. Germline V gives CDR1 MGHRA, CDR2 YSYEKL. For the CDR3, the DNA is TGCGCCAGCAGCCAAAATCCATCCGGGACAGGGAGGAATGAGCAGTTCTTC. Amino acids: CASSQNPSGTGRNEQFF.

The V call is TRBV7-9, the J call TRBJ1-5; D might be TRBD1 (6 bases). Germline V gene lookup returns CDR1 SEHNR and CDR2 FQNEAQ (reference sequence). Trimming removed 1 base at V and 3 bases at J, with 13 bases between. The CDR3 covers 16 residues. As DNA, the CDR3 is TGTGCCAGCAGCTTAGGGGCCGGGACAATCAATCAGCCCCAGCATTTT. Translation gives CASSLGAGTINQPQHF.

The chain combines TRBV19 with TRBJ2-1; 9 nucleotides align to TRBD1. Germline CDR1 LNHDA, CDR2 SQIVND (reference sequence). CDR3 size: 14 residues. Trimming cost V 7 bases and J 4 bases; bases outside gene matches: 5. The CDR3 spells CASKDRGQYNEQFF. DNA for the CDR3: TGTGCCAGTAAGGACAGGGGACAGTACAATGAGCAGTTCTTC.

The V call is TRBV7-8, the J call TRBJ2-7; D perhaps matches TRBD2 (6 bases). V was cut by 5 bases and J by 2 bases, with 13 bases left in between. The germline V gene has CDR1 SGHVS and CDR2 FQNEAQ. The CDR3 runs 14 residues. The CDR3, as DNA: TGTGCCAGCAGCCCTGGGAGGTTGGCCTACGAGCAGTACTTC. It translates to CASSPGRLAYEQYF. Together with reference TRBV7-8 and TRBJ2-7, the CDR3 gives the full variable domain: GAGVSQSPRYKVAKRGQDVALRCDPISGHVSLFWYQQALGQGPEFLTYFQNEAQLDKSGLPSDRFFAERPEGSVSTLKIQRTQQEDSAVYLCASSPGRLAYEQYFGPGTRLTVT.

V and J are TRBV6-5 and TRBJ1-3; 7 bases are a match to TRBD1. The CDR3 has 15 amino acids. V lost 7 bases to trimming and J lost 1 base; unmatched junction nucleotides: 7. CDR1 is MNHEY, CDR2 SVGAGI, per germline. The CDR3 is CASKTPGGSGNTIYF. DNA of the CDR3: TGTGCCAGCAAGACGCCAGGGGGATCTGGAAACACCATATATTTT.